The 27 T cell receptor beta chains given below trace back to one sample, sequenced in a study of cytomegalovirus exposure and HLA in healthy donors. Use of 60 Vbeta and 13 Jbeta primers characterized the PCR. Assay: immunoSEQ multiplex PCR; the TCRdb copy retains only in-frame clones and omits some. The data show some 100,000 clones, approximately 74% seen once. The sample comprised PBMCs. These receptors were taken from a woman aged 40 to 49 in good health and CMV-seronegative.

V and J are TRBV7-9 and TRBJ1-2; a possible D gene is TRBD1 (6 bases). Germline lookup yields CDR1 SEHNR and CDR2 FQNEAQ (reference sequence). The ends were cut back, 0 bases at V and 4 bases at J, with 6 bases in the middle. The CDR3 has 13 amino acids. CDR3 DNA: TGTGCCAGCAGCTTAGCCAGGGGCTATGGCTACACCTTC. Residues: CASSLARGYGYTF. The complete variable domain, with remaining parts taken from reference TRBV7-9 and TRBJ1-2, reads DTGVSQNPRHKITKRGQNVTFRCDPISEHNRLYWYRQTLGQGPEFLTYFQNEAQLEKSRLLSDRFSAERPKGSFSTLEIQRTEQGDSAMYLCASSLARGYGYTFGSGTRLTVV.

The rearrangement links TRBV6-1 to TRBJ2-7; D is possibly TRBD2 (5 bases). Germline values: CDR1 MNHNS, CDR2 SASEGT. The V and J ends lost 6 bases and 3 bases respectively, with 15 bases between them. The CDR3 runs 14 residues. CDR3 protein: CASRATSRVYEQYF. The CDR3 DNA sequence: TGTGCCAGCAGAGCAACTAGTCGGGTCTACGAGCAGTACTTC.

The chain links TRBV28 to TRBJ2-7; 10 bases align to TRBD1. Germline V CDR1 and CDR2: MDHEN, SYDVKM. This CDR3 comprises 16 residues. V gave up 5 bases and J gave up 3 bases; unmatched junction bases: 10. CDR3 sequence: CASSRLPGQGNYEQYF. The CDR3, as DNA: TGTGCCAGCAGTCGCCTTCCGGGACAGGGGAACTACGAGCAGTACTTC.

This chain connects TRBV19 to TRBJ1-1; 7 nucleotides align to TRBD1. There are 15 residues in the CDR3. Unmatched junction bases numbered 2, after V lost 0 bases and J lost 1 base. From germline, CDR1 is LNHDA and CDR2 SQIVND (reference sequence). For the CDR3, the DNA is TGTGCCAGTAGTATAGACAGGGGGGAGAACACTGAAGCTTTCTTT. It yields the protein CASSIDRGENTEAFF.

The chain's CDR3 is CASSNRDSSLVSLHF. The CDR3 bases are TGTGCCAGTAGTAACCGGGACAGCTCCCTGGTTTCCCTCCACTTT. The V call is TRBV19, the J call TRBJ1-6, with 7 nucleotides matching TRBD1. From germline, CDR1 is LNHDA and CDR2 SQIVND (reference sequence). V lost 4 bases and J lost 14; bases outside the gene matches: 14. The CDR3 has 15 residues.

This clone was observed once. V usage is TRBV7-2 and J usage is TRBJ2-1; maybe TRBD1 (6 bases). This CDR3 region has 15 residues. Trimming took 5 bases from V and 0 from J, leaving 11 bases between them. In germline, CDR1 is SGHTA, CDR2 FQGNSA. CDR3 residues: CASSLDRSSYNEQFF. CDR3 sequence (DNA): TGTGCCAGCAGCCTAGACAGGAGCTCCTACAATGAGCAGTTCTTC.

The V gene is TRBV5-1, the J gene TRBJ2-3, with D unresolved. The CDR3 consists of 17 residues. V was pared by 3 bases and J by 1 base, with 18 bases between. CDR1 and CDR2 from the germline V gene are SGHRS and YFSETQ. CDR3 sequence (DNA): TGCGCCAGCAGCTCCCTACCGCCTCTCGTGGGCACAGATACGCAGTATTTT. Protein: CASSSLPPLVGTDTQYF.

As to this clone: This sample includes further DNA sequences coding for the same CDR3. The chain couples TRBV7-6 to TRBJ2-1, with 10 positions matching TRBD2. CDR1 and CDR2 (germline): SGHVS, FNYEAQ. V lost 5 bases to trimming and J lost 3 bases; unmatched junction nucleotides: 4. The CDR3 consists of 15 residues. DNA for the CDR3: TGTGCCAGCAGCCGAACTAGCGGGGACTACAATGAGCAGTTCTTC. This translates into CASSRTSGDYNEQFF.

The CDR3 DNA reads TGTGCCAGCAGTCCCGGGACTAGTCACGGGGAGCTGTTTTTT. Translating it yields CASSPGTSHGELFF. This chain uses TRBV6-4 with TRBJ2-2, with 8 bases that match TRBD2. V dropped 5 bases and J dropped 7; count of bases not matched to a gene: 6. This CDR3 spans 14 amino acids. Germline lookup yields CDR1 MRHNA and CDR2 SNTAGT.

The chain joins TRBV19 to TRBJ1-2; 8 positions agree with TRBD1. V lost 3 bases and J lost 2; bases outside the gene matches: 5. Germline V lookup: CDR1 LNHDA, CDR2 SQIVND (reference sequence). The CDR3 sequence is 15 residues long. CDR3 nucleotides: TGTGCCAGTAGTATTCAACAGGGGGTCAACTATGGCTACACCTTC. It encodes CASSIQQGVNYGYTF.

The V call is TRBV27, the J call TRBJ2-7; TRBD1 agrees at 9 bases. This CDR3 spans 15 amino acids. Unmatched junction bases numbered 8, after V lost 5 bases and J lost 3 bases. Per germline, CDR1 MNHEY and CDR2 SMNVEV (reference sequence). Written as DNA, the CDR3 is TGTGCCAGCAGTATGGGGACAGGGATCGGCTACGAGCAGTACTTC. Translated: CASSMGTGIGYEQYF.

The V and J genes are TRBV2 and TRBJ1-4, with D tentatively TRBD1 (5 bases). Trimming took 6 bases from V and 8 from J, leaving 10 bases between them. CDR3 length: 12 amino acids. Germline V lookup: CDR1 SNHLY, CDR2 FYNNEI. The DNA of the CDR3 is TGTGCCAGCAGAGCAGACAGCGAAAAACTGTTTTTT. Amino acids: CASRADSEKLFF.

The rearrangement joins TRBV4-2 to TRBJ1-3, with D tentatively TRBD1 (6 bases). Trimming left V 0 bases short and J 8 bases short, with 8 bases between. Looked up from germline, CDR1 is LGHNA and CDR2 is YNFKEQ. This CDR3 spans 13 amino acids. The CDR3: CASSQETGDTIYF. CDR3 in DNA: TGTGCCAGCAGCCAAGAGACAGGCGACACCATATATTTT.

This chain uses TRBV6-6 with TRBJ2-5; 10 bases are shared with TRBD1. The CDR3 has 15 amino acids. Germline V gives CDR1 MNHNY, CDR2 SVGAGI (reference sequence). With V trimmed by 2 bases and J by 5 bases, 5 bases remained unmatched. CDR3 DNA: TGTGCCAGCAGTTACCGGACAGGGGGGTTGGAGACCCAGTACTTC. Its protein product is CASSYRTGGLETQYF.

The chain is built from TRBV5-1 and TRBJ2-5; 7 bases fit TRBD1. Germline loops: CDR1 SGHRS, CDR2 YFSETQ. The length of the CDR3 is 15 residues. V was pared by 3 bases and J by 3 bases, with 8 bases of the junction left unmatched. The CDR3 coding sequence is TGCGCCAGCAGCTCACGTCGGGGACAGAAAGAGACCCAGTACTTC. Amino acids: CASSSRRGQKETQYF. Full variable domain (missing parts from reference TRBV5-1 and TRBJ2-5): KAGVTQTPRYLIKTRGQQVTLSCSPISGHRSVSWYQQTPGQGLQFLFEYFSETQRNKGNFPGRFSGRQFSNSRSEMNVSTLELGDSALYLCASSSRRGQKETQYFGPGTRLLVL.

The DNA of the CDR3 is TGTGCCACCAGCAGGATAACAGGGGGTCAGCCCCAGCATTTT. This gives the protein CATSRITGGQPQHF. The genes are TRBV15 and TRBJ1-5; 8 bases align to TRBD1. J lost 6 bases, V lost 3 bases, and 4 bases had no gene match. The CDR3 length is 14 residues. Germline assignment: CDR1 LNHNV and CDR2 YYDKDF (reference sequence).

The chain recombines TRBV29-1 with TRBJ1-4; 7 nucleotides align to TRBD1. CDR3 length: 15 amino acids. The V gene's germline CDR1 is SQVTM and CDR2 ANQGSEA. The V segment lost 3 bases and the J segment 10 bases; nucleotides outside the gene matches: 14. The chain's CDR3 is CSVDLLGGGAGKLFF. The CDR3 nucleotides are TGCAGCGTTGATCTCCTAGGAGGGGGCGCGGGAAAACTGTTTTTT. The whole variable domain, filled in from reference TRBV29-1 and TRBJ1-4, reads SAVISQKPSRDICQRGTSLTIQCQVDSQVTMMFWYRQQPGQSLTLIATANQGSEATYESGFVIDKFPISRPNLTFSTLTVSNMSPEDSSIYLCSVDLLGGGAGKLFFGSGTQLSVL.

This clone has just one count. The chain couples TRBV29-1 to TRBJ2-5, with D perhaps matching TRBD1 (6 bases). The CDR3 sequence is 12 residues long. Germline V gives CDR1 SQVTM, CDR2 ANQGSEA. With 7 bases removed from V and 1 base from J, the gap between germline ends came to 10 bases. The CDR3 spells CSAWDTQETQYF. The CDR3, as DNA: TGCAGCGCCTGGGACACCCAAGAGACCCAGTACTTC.

This clone was detected a few times. This chain links TRBV4-2 with TRBJ2-1; a weak D match, TRBD1 (7 bases). From germline, CDR1 is LGHNA and CDR2 YNFKEQ. The CDR3 spans 13 residues. V was clipped by 5 bases and J by 8 bases, with 13 bases between them. The CDR3 here is CASSVLRGDEQFF. The CDR3, as DNA: TGTGCCAGCAGCGTCCTCAGGGGGGATGAGCAGTTCTTC.

The V gene is TRBV5-1, the J gene TRBJ2-4; D might be TRBD1 (6 bases). V shed 0 bases and J shed 0 bases, with 10 bases lying between them. The CDR3 is 16 amino acids. Germline V gene sequence: CDR1 SGHRS, CDR2 YFSETQ. CDR3 sequence reads: CASSLVMGAAKNIQYF. Written as DNA, the CDR3 is TGCGCCAGCAGCTTGGTGATGGGGGCAGCCAAAAACATTCAGTACTTC.

The chain combines TRBV28 with TRBJ1-5, with D uncertain. This CDR3 is built from 12 residues. Trimming took 6 bases from V and 3 from J, leaving 6 bases between them. Per the germline V gene, CDR1 is MDHEN and CDR2 is SYDVKM. As DNA, the CDR3 is TGTGCCAGCAGCAACATCAATCAGCCCCAGCATTTT. Translating gives CASSNINQPQHF. Full variable domain (outside the CDR3, taken from reference TRBV28 and TRBJ1-5): DVKVTQSSRYLVKRTGEKVFLECVQDMDHENMFWYRQDPGLGLRLIYFSYDVKMKEKGDIPEGYSVSREKKERFSLILESASTNQTSMYLCASSNINQPQHFGDGTRLSIL.

The chain links TRBV6-1 to TRBJ2-3, with 10 bases aligning to TRBD1. The CDR3 consists of 13 residues. Germline loops: CDR1 MNHNS, CDR2 SASEGT. V lost 6 bases to trimming and J lost 5 bases; unmatched junction nucleotides: 2. CDR3 protein: CASSRDRGDTQYF. The CDR3 coding sequence is TGTGCCAGCAGCCGGGACAGGGGAGATACGCAGTATTTT.

The V call is TRBV10-1, the J call TRBJ2-1; no clear D gene. Looked up from germline, CDR1 is WNHNN and CDR2 is SYGVQD (reference sequence). The CDR3 runs to 16 residues. The ends were cut back, 2 bases at V and 2 bases at J, with 13 bases in the middle. The CDR3 DNA follows: TGCGCCAGCAGTGAGCCGTCTCGCGGTCCCTACAATGAGCAGTTCTTC. Translation gives CASSEPSRGPYNEQFF.

The chain employs TRBV5-4 and TRBJ2-5; D remains ambiguous. CDR1 is SGHNT, CDR2 YYREEE, per germline (reference sequence). Trimming pared 4 bases from V and 1 base from J, leaving 8 bases between. The length of the CDR3 is 13 residues. The DNA for the CDR3 is TGTGCCAGCAGCCTTTTAATCCAAGAGACCCAGTACTTC. As protein: CASSLLIQETQYF.

The chain has TRBV5-1 and TRBJ2-3, with TRBD2 identical over 11 bases. The V gene's germline CDR1 is SGHRS and CDR2 YFSETQ. Losses at the gene ends were 4 bases for V and 0 bases for J; bases not matched to a gene: 1. The CDR3 is made up of 15 amino acids. The chain's CDR3 is CASSLAGGSTDTQYF. DNA for the CDR3: TGCGCCAGCAGCCTAGCGGGAGGAAGCACAGATACGCAGTATTTT.

The chain links TRBV11-1 to TRBJ2-1; 7 bases fit TRBD2. V shed 5 bases, J shed 3 bases, and the junction held 7 bases outside the gene matches. CDR1 and CDR2 from the germline V gene are SGHAT and FQDESV (reference sequence). The CDR3 extends over 15 amino acids. The CDR3 DNA sequence: TGTGCCAGCAGCCCTGGGGACTATCTCTACAATGAGCAGTTCTTC. It translates to CASSPGDYLYNEQFF.

The table lists this clone with a count of one. The V call is TRBV9, the J call TRBJ2-3; TRBD1 matches at 11 bases. The J segment lost 3 bases and the V segment lost 4 bases, leaving 4 bases of the junction unmatched. The CDR3 consists of 15 residues. Germline loops: CDR1 SGDLS, CDR2 YYNGEE. The CDR3 protein is CASSKDRGRTDTQYF. The CDR3, as DNA: TGTGCCAGCAGCAAGGACAGGGGGCGGACAGATACGCAGTATTTT. Variable domain in full (rest from reference TRBV9 and TRBJ2-3): DSGVTQTPKHLITATGQRVTLRCSPRSGDLSVYWYQQSLDQGLQFLIQYYNGEERAKGNILERFSAQQFPDLHSELNLSSLELGDSALYFCASSKDRGRTDTQYFGPGTRLTVL.